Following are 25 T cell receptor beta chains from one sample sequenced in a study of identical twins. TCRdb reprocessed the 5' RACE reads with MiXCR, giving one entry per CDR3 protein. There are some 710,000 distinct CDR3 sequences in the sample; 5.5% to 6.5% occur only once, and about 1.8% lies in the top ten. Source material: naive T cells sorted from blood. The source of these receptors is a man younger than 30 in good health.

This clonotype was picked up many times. The CDR3 region has the DNA TGTGCCAGCAGCTTGGGTCTAGCGGGAGGCATCCACGAGCAGTACGTC. Its protein product is CASSLGLAGGIHEQYV. The gene calls are TRBV5-4 and TRBJ2-7; 11 bases match TRBD2. The CDR3 runs 16 residues. Trimming at V came to 0 bases and at J to 5 bases, leaving 7 bases not matched to a gene. CDR1 SGHNT and CDR2 YYREEE come from the germline V gene (reference sequence).

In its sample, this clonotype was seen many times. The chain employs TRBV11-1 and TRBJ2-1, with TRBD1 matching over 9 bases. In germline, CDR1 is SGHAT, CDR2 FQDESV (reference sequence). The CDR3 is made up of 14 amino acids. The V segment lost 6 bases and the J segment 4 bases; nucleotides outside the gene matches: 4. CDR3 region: CASSQQGAYNEQFF. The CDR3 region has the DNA TGTGCCAGCAGTCAACAGGGGGCTTACAATGAGCAGTTCTTC.

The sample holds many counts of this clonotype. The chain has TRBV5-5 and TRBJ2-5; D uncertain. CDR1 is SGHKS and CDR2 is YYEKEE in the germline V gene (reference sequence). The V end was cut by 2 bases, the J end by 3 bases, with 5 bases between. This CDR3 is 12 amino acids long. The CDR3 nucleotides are TGTGCCAGCAGCTTACTGGAAGAGACCCAGTACTTC. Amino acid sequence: CASSLLEETQYF. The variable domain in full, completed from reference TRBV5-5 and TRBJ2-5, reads DAGVTQSPTHLIKTRGQQVTLRCSPISGHKSVSWYQQVLGQGPQFIFQYYEKEERGRGNFPDRFSARQFPNYSSELNVNALLLGDSALYLCASSLLEETQYFGPGTRLLVL.

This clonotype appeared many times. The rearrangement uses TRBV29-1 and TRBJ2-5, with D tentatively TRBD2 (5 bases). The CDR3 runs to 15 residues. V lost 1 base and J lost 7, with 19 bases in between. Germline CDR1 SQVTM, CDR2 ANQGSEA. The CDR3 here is CSVEGTQAGHRTQYF. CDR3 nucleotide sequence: TGCAGCGTTGAAGGGACCCAGGCGGGCCATAGGACCCAGTACTTC.

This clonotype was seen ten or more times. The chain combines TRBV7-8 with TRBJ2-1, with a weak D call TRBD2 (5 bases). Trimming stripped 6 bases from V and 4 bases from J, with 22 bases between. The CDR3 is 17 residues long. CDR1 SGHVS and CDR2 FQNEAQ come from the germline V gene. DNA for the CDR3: TGTGCCAGCAGTCCGAGCGACGATGGGGAGAGGTACAATGAGCAGTTCTTC. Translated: CASSPSDDGERYNEQFF.

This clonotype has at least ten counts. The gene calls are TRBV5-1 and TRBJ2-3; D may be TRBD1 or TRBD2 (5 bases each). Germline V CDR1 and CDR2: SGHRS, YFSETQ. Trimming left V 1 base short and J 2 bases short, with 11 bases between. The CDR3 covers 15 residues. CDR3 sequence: CASSLSVGTTDTQYF. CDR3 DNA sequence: TGCGCCAGCAGCTTGTCGGTGGGGACCACAGATACGCAGTATTTT.

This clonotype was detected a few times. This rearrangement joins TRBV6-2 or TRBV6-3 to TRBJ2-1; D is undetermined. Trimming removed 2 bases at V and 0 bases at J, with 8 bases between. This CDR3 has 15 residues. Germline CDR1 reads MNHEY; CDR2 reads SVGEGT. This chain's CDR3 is CASSYKGYSYNEQFF. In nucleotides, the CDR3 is TGTGCCAGCAGTTACAAGGGTTACTCCTACAATGAGCAGTTCTTC.

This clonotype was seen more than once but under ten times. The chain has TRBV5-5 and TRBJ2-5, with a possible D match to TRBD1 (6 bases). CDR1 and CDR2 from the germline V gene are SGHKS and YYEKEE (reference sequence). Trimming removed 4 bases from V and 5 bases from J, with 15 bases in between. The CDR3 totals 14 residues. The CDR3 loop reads CASSVRQVPETQYF. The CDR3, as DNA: TGTGCCAGCAGCGTACGACAGGTCCCTGAGACCCAGTACTTC.

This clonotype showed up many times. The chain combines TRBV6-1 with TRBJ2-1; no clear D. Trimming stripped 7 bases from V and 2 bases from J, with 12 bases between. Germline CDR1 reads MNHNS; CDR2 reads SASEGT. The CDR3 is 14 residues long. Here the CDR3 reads CASTEDHTYNEQFF. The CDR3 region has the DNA TGTGCCAGCACAGAGGACCACACCTACAATGAGCAGTTCTTC.

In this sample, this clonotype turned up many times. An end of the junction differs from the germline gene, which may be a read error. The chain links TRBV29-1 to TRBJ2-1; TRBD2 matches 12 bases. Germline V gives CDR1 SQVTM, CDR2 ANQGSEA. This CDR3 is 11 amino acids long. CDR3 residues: CSFLAGGRLVF. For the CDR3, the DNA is TGCAGCTTTCTAGCGGGAGGGCGCCTCGTCTTC.

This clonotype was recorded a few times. For the CDR3, the DNA is TGCAGCGTGGACGATTACTATGGCTACACCTTC. Translating gives CSVDDYYGYTF. The chain is built from TRBV29-1 and TRBJ1-2; D not certain. From germline, CDR1 is SQVTM and CDR2 ANQGSEA. V was trimmed by 6 bases and J by 3 bases, leaving 8 bases between them. CDR3 length: 11 amino acids. The full variable domain, completed using reference TRBV29-1 and TRBJ1-2, is SAVISQKPSRDICQRGTSLTIQCQVDSQVTMMFWYRQQPGQSLTLIATANQGSEATYESGFVIDKFPISRPNLTFSTLTVSNMSPEDSSIYLCSVDDYYGYTFGSGTRLTVV.

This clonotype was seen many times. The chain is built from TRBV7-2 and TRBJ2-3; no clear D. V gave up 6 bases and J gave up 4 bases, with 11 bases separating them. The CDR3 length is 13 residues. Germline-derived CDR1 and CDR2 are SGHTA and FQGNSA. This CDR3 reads CASRQANADTQYF. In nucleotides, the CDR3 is TGTGCCAGCAGACAAGCAAACGCAGATACGCAGTATTTT.

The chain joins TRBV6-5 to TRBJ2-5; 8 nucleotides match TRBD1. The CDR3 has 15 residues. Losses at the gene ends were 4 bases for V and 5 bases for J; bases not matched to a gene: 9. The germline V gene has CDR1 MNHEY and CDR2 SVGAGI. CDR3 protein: CASSSLTGDTETQYF. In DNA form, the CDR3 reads TGTGCCAGCAGTTCCCTGACAGGGGACACGGAGACCCAGTACTTC.

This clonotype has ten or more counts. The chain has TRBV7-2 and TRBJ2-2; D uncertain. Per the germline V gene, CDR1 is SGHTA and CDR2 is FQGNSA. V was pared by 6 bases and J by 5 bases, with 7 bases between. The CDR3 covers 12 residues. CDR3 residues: CASRQKTGELFF. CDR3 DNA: TGTGCCAGCAGGCAGAAAACCGGGGAGCTGTTTTTT.

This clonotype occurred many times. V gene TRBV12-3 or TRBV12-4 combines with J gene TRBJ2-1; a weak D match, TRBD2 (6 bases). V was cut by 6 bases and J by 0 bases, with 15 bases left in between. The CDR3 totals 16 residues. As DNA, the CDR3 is TGTGCCAGCAGGGCTGCGGGGAGGAGCTCCTACAATGAGCAGTTCTTC. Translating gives CASRAAGRSSYNEQFF.

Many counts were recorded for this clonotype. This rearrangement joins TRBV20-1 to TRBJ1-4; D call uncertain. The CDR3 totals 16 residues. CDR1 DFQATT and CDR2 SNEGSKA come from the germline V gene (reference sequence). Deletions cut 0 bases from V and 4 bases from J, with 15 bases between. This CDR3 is CSARDLGQPNNEKLFF. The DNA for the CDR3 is TGCAGTGCTAGAGATTTGGGTCAGCCGAATAATGAAAAACTGTTTTTT.

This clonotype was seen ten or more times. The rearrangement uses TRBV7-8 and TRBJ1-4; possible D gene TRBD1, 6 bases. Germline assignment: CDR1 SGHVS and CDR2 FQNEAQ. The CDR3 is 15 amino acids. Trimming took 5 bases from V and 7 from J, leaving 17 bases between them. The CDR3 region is CASSRSGDQSEKLFF. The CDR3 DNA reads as TGTGCCAGCAGCCGTTCAGGGGACCAGAGTGAAAAACTGTTTTTT.

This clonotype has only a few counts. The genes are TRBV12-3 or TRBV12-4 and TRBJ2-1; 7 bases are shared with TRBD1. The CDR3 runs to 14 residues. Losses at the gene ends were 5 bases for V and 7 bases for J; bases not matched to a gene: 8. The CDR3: CASSLTGAQNEQFF. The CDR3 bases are TGTGCCAGCAGTCTTACAGGGGCGCAGAATGAGCAGTTCTTC.

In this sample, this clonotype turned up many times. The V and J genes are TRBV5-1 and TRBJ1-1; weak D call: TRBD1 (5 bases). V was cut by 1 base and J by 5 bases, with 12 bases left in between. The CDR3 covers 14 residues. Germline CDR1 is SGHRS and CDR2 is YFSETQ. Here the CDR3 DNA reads TGCGCCAGCAGCTTGAAGGGGCTAGGGACTGAAGCTTTCTTT. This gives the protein CASSLKGLGTEAFF.

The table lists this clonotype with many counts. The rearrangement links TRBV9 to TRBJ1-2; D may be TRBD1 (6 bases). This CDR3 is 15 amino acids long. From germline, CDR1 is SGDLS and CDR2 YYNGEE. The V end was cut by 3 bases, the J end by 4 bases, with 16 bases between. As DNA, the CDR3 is TGTGCCAGCAGCGCTGCAGGGACGGGGGCCTATGGCTACACCTTC. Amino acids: CASSAAGTGAYGYTF.

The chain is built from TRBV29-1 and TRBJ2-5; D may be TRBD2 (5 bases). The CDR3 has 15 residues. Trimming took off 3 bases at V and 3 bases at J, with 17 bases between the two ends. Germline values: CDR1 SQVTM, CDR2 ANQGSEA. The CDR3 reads CSVDQPTSQEETQYF. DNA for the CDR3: TGCAGCGTTGACCAACCTACTAGTCAGGAAGAGACCCAGTACTTC. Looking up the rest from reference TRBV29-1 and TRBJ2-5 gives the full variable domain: SAVISQKPSRDICQRGTSLTIQCQVDSQVTMMFWYRQQPGQSLTLIATANQGSEATYESGFVIDKFPISRPNLTFSTLTVSNMSPEDSSIYLCSVDQPTSQEETQYFGPGTRLLVL.

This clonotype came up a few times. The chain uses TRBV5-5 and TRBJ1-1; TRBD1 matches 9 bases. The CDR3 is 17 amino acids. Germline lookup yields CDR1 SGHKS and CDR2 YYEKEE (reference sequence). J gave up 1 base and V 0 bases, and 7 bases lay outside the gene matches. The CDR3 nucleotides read TGTGCCAGCAGCTTGGCCTGGGGACAGGGAACGAACACTGAAGCTTTCTTT. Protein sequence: CASSLAWGQGTNTEAFF.

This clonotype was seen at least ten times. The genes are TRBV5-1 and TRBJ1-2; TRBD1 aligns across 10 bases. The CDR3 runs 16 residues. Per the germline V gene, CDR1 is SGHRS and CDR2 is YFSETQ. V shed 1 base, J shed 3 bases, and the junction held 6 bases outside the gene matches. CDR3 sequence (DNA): TGCGCCAGCAGCTTGATTCTGACAGGGGGCGACTATGGCTACACCTTC. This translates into CASSLILTGGDYGYTF.

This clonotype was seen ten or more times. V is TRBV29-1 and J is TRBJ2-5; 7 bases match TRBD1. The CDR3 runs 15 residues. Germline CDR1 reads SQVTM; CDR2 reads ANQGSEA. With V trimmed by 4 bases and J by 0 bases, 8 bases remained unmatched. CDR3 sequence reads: CSVVEDREYQETQYF. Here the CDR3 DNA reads TGCAGCGTTGTTGAAGACAGGGAGTACCAAGAGACCCAGTACTTC.

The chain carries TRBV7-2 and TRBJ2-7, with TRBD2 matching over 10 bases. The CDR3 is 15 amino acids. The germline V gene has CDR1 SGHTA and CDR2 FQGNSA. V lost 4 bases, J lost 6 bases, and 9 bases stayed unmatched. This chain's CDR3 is CASSWGAAGGGEQYF. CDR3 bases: TGTGCCAGCAGCTGGGGTGCAGCGGGAGGGGGCGAGCAGTACTTC.